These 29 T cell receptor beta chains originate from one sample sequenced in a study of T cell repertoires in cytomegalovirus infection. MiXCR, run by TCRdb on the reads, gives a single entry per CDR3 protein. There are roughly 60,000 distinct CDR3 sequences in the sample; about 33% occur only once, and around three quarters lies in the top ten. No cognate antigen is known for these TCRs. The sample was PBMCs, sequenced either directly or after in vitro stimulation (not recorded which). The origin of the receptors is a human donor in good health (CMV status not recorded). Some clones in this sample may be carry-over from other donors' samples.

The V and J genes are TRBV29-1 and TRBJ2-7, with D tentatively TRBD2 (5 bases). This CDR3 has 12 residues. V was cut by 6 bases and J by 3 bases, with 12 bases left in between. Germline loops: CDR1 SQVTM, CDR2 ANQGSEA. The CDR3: CSVWTQIYEQYF. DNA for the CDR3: TGCAGCGTCTGGACTCAGATCTACGAGCAGTACTTC.

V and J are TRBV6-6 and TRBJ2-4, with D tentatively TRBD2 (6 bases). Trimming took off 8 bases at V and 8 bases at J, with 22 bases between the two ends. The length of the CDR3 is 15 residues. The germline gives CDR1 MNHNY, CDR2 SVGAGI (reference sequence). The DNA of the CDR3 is TGTGCCAGCTGGTCGAGCGGACTAACTAGGGACATTCAGTACTTC. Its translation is CASWSSGLTRDIQYF.

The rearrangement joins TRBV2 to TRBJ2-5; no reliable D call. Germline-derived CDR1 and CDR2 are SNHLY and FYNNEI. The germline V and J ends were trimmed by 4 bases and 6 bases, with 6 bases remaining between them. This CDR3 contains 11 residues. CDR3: CASSGEQTQYF. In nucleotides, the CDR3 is TGTGCCAGCAGTGGAGAGCAGACCCAGTACTTC. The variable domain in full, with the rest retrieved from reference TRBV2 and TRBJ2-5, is EPEVTQTPSHQVTQMGQEVILRCVPISNHLYFYWYRQILGQKVEFLVSFYNNEISEKSEIFDDQFSVERPDGSNFTLKIRSTKLEDSAMYFCASSGEQTQYFGPGTRLLVL.

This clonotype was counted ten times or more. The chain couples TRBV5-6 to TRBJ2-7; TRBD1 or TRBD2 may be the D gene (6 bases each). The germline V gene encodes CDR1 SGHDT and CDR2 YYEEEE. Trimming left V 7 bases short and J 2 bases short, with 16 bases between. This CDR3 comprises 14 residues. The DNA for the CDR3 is TGTGCCAGCCGAAAGTGGGGGGCCGCCTACGAGCAGTACTTC. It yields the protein CASRKWGAAYEQYF.

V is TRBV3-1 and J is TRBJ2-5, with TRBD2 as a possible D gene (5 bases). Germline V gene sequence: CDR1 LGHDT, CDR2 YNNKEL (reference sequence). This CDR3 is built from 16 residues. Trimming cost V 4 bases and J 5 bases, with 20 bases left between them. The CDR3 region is CASSLVRGTTRETQYF. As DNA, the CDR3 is TGTGCCAGCAGCCTCGTCCGGGGAACCACCCGGGAGACCCAGTACTTC.

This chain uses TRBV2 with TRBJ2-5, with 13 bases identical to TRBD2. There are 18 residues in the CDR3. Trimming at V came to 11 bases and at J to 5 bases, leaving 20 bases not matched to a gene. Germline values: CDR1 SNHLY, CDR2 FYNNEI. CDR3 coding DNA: TGTGCCGGGTATCCGGGACTAGCGGGGATGTCAGGCGAGGAGACCCAGTACTTC. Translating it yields CAGYPGLAGMSGEETQYF.

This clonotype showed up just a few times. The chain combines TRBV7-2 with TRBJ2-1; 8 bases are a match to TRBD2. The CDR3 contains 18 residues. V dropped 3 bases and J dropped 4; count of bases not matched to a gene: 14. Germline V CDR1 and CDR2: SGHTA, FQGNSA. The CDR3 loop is CASSLGGPSGGRYNEQFF. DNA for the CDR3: TGTGCCAGCAGCTTGGGGGGGCCGTCGGGGGGGCGGTACAATGAGCAGTTCTTC.

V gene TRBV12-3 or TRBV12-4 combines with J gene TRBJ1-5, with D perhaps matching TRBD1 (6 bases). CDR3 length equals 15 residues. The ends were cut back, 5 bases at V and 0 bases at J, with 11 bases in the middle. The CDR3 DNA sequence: TGTGCCAGCAGTGAGGGGGGAGTTAGCAATCAGCCCCAGCATTTT. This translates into CASSEGGVSNQPQHF.

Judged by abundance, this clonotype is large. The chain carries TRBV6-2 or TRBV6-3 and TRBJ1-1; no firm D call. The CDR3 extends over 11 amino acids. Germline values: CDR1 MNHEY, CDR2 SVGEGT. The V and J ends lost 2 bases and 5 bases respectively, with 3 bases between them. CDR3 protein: CASSYGTEAFF. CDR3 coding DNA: TGTGCCAGCAGTTACGGGACTGAAGCTTTCTTT.

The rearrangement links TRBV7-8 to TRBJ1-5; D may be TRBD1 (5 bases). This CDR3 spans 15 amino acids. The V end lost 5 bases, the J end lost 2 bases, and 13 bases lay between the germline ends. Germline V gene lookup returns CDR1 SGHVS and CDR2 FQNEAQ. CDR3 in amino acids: CASSEGQGGNQPQHF. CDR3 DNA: TGTGCCAGCAGCGAAGGGCAGGGTGGCAATCAGCCCCAGCATTTT. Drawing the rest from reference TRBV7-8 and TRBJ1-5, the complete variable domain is GAGVSQSPRYKVAKRGQDVALRCDPISGHVSLFWYQQALGQGPEFLTYFQNEAQLDKSGLPSDRFFAERPEGSVSTLKIQRTQQEDSAVYLCASSEGQGGNQPQHFGDGTRLSIL.

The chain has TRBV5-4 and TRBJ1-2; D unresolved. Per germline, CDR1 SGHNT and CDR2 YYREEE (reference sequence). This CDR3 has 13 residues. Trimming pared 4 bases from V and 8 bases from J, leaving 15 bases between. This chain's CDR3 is CASSPLAGEGYTF. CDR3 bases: TGTGCCAGCAGCCCCCTGGCCGGGGAGGGCTACACCTTC.

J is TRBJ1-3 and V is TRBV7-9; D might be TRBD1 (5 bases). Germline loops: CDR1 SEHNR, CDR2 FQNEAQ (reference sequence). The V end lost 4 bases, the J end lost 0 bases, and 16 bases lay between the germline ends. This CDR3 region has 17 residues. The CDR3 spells CASSSQVGLLSGNTIYF. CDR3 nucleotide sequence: TGTGCCAGCAGCTCCCAGGTGGGACTACTCTCTGGAAACACCATATATTTT.

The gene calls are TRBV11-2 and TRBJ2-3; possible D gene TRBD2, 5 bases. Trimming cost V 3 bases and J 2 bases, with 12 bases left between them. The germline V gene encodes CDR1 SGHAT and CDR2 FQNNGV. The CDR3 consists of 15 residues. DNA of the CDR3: TGTGCCAGCAGCTTTTCATCTAGCCCCACAGATACGCAGTATTTT. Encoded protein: CASSFSSSPTDTQYF. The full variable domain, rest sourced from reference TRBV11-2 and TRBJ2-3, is EAGVAQSPRYKIIEKRQSVAFWCNPISGHATLYWYQQILGQGPKLLIQFQNNGVVDDSQLPKDRFSAERLKGVDSTLKIQPAKLEDSAVYLCASSFSSSPTDTQYFGPGTRLTVL.

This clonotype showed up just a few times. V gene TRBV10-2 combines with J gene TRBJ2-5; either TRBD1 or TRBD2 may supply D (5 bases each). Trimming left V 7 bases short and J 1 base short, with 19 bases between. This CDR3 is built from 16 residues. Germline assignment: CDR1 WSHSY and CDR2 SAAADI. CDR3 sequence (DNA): TGCGCCAGCACCCAACAACCAACCGGGGCCCAAGAGACCCAGTACTTC. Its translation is CASTQQPTGAQETQYF.

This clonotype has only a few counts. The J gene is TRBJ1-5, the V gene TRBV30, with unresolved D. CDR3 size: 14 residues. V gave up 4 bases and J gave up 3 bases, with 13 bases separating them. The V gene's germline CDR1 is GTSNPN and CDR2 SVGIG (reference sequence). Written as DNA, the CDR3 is TGTGCCTGGACCGATGGACGGTTCAATCAGCCCCAGCATTTT. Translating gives CAWTDGRFNQPQHF.

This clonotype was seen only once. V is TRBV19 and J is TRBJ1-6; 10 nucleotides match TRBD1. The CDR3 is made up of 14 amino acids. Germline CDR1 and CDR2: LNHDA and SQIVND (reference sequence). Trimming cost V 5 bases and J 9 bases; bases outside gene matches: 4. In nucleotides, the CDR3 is TGTGCCAGTAGTCCCGGACAGGGGGGTTCACCCCTCCACTTT. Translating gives CASSPGQGGSPLHF. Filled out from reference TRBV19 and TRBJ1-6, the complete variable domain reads DGGITQSPKYLFRKEGQNVTLSCEQNLNHDAMYWYRQDPGQGLRLIYYSQIVNDFQKGDIAEGYSVSREKKESFPLTVTSAQKNPTAFYLCASSPGQGGSPLHFGNGTRLTVT.

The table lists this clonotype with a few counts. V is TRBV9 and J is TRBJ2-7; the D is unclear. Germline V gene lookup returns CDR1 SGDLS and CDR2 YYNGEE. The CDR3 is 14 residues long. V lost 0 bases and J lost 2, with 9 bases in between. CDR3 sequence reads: CASSVGGSPYEQYF. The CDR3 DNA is TGTGCCAGCAGCGTAGGTGGTTCCCCCTACGAGCAGTACTTC.

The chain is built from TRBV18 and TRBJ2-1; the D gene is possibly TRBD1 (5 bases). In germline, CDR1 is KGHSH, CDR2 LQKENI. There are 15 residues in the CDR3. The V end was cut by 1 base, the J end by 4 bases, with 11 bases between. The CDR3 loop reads CASSPLRTNYNEQFF. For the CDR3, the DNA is TGTGCCAGCTCACCACTAAGGACAAATTACAATGAGCAGTTCTTC. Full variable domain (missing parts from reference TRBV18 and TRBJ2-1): NAGVMQNPRHLVRRRGQEARLRCSPMKGHSHVYWYRQLPEEGLKFMVYLQKENIIDESGMPKERFSAEFPKEGPSILRIQQVVRGDSAAYFCASSPLRTNYNEQFFGPGTRLTVL.

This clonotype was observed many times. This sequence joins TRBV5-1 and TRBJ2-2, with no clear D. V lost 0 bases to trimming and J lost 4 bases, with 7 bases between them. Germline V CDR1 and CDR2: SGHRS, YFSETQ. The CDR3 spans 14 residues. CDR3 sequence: CASSLVTGTGELFF. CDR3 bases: TGCGCCAGCAGCTTGGTGACGGGCACCGGGGAGCTGTTTTTT.

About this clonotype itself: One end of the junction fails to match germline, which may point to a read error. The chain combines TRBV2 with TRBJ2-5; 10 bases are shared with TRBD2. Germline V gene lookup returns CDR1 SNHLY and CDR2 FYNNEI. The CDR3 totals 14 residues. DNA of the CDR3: TGTGCCAGCGGGACTAGCGCGGGGCCGGAGACCCAGCACTTC. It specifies CASGTSAGPETQHF. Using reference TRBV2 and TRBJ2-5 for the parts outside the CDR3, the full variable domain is EPEVTQTPSHQVTQMGQEVILRCVPISNHLYFYWYRQILGQKVEFLVSFYNNEISEKSEIFDDQFSVERPDGSNFTLKIRSTKLEDSAMYFCASGTSAGPETQHFGPGTRLLVL.

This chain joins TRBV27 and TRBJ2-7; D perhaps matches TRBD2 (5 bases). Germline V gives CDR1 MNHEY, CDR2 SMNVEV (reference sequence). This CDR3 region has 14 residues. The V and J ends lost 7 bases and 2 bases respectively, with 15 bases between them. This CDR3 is CASTSGRDPYEQYF. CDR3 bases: TGTGCCAGCACCTCAGGTCGGGATCCCTACGAGCAGTACTTC.

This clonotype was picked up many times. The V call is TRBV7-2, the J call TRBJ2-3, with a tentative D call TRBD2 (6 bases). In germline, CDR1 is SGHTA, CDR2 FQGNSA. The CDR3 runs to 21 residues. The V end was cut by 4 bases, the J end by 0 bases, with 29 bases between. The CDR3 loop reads CASSSRTQGGTRGTSTDTQYF. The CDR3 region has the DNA TGTGCCAGCAGCTCTAGGACCCAGGGCGGGACGCGTGGAACTAGCACAGATACGCAGTATTTT.

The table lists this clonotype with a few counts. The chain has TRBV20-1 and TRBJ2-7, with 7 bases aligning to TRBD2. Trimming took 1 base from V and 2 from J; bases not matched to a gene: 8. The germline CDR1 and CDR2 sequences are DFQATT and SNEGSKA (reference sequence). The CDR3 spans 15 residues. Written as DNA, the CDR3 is TGCAGTGCTAGAGCGTTTGGGGAGGGGACCTACGAGCAGTACTTC. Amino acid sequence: CSARAFGEGTYEQYF.

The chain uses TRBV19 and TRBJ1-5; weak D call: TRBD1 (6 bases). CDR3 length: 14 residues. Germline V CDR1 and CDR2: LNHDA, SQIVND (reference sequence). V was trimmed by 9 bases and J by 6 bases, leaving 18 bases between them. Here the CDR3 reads CASHRVGGGQPQHF. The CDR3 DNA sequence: TGTGCCAGCCACAGGGTAGGTGGGGGTCAGCCCCAGCATTTT.

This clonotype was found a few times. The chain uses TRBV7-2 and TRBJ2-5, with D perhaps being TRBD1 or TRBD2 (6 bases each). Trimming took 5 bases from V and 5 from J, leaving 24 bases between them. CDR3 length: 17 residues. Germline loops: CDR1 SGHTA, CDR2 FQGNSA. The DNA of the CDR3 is TGTGCCAGCAGCCAATTAGGGGGGAGCGGTAAGACGGAGACCCAGTACTTC. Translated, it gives CASSQLGGSGKTETQYF. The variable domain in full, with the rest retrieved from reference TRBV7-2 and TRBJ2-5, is GAGVSQSPSNKVTEKGKDVELRCDPISGHTALYWYRQSLGQGLEFLIYFQGNSAPDKSGLPSDRFSAERTGGSVSTLTIQRTQQEDSAVYLCASSQLGGSGKTETQYFGPGTRLLVL.

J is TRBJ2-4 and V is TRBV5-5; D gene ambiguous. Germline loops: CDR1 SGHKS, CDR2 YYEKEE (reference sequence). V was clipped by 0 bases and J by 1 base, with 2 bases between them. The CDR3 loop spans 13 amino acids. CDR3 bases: TGTGCCAGCAGCTTGGGGGCCAAAAACATTCAGTACTTC. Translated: CASSLGAKNIQYF.

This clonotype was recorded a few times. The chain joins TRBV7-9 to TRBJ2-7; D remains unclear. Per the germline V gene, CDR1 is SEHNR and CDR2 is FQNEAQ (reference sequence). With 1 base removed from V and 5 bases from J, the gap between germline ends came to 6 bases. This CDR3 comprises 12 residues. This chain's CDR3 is CASSLEADEQYF. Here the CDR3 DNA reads TGTGCCAGCAGCTTAGAGGCTGACGAGCAGTACTTC.

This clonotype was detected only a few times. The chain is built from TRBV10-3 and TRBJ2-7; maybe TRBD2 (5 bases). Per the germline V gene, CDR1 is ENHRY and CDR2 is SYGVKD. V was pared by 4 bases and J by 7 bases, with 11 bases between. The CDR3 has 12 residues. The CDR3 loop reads CAISVDSGEQYF. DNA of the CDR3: TGTGCCATCAGTGTAGATTCGGGGGAGCAGTACTTC.

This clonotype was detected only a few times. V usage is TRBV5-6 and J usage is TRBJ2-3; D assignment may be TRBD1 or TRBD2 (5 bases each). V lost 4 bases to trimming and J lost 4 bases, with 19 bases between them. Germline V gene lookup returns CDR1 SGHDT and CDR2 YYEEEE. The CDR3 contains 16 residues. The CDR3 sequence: CASSTGTTNGPDTQYF. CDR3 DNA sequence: TGTGCCAGCAGCACCGGGACCACAAACGGCCCAGATACGCAGTATTTT.